Below, one T cell receptor (beta chain) is given with its context. Its target is unknown. This specimen comes from a study of cytotoxic CD8 clonotypes in ibrutinib-treated CLL. Study-wide context: In all, about 11 patients were relapsed/refractory, approximately 15 were treatment-naive and roughly 18 were IGHV unmutated. Study-wide points: Elevated clonality accompanied ibrutinib response, with a return toward baseline values at progression. Under treatment, the uncommon public clonotypes either contracted or remained stable.

This CDR3 spans 13 amino acids. V was pared by 1 base and J by 3 bases, with 7 bases between. CDR1 and CDR2 (germline): SGHDT, YYEEEE. Using immunoSEQ multiplex PCR, the repertoire was profiled, and TCRdb retains in-frame clones only, with some absent. This table holds roughly 250,000 clones, around three quarters found once. This sample comprised PBMCs, obtained after 24 months of ibrutinib treatment. The sequence derives from a human donor with chronic lymphocytic leukemia. J is TRBJ1-2 and V is TRBV5-6; D unresolved. CDR3 region: CASSLSADYGYTF. In nucleotides, the CDR3 is TGTGCCAGCAGCTTGTCAGCTGACTATGGCTACACCTTC.